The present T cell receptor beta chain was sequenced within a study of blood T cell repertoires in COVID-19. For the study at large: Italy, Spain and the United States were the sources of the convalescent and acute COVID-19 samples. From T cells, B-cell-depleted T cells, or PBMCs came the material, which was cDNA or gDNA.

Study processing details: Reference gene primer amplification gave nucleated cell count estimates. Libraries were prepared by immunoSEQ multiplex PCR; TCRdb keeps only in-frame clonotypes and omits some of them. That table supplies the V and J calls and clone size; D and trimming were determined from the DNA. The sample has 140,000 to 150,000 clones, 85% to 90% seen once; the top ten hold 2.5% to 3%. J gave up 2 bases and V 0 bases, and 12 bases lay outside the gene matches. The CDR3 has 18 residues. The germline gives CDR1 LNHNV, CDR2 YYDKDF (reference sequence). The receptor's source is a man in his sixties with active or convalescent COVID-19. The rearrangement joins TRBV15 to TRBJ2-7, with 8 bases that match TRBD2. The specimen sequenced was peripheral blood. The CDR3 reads CATSRDQGTAGGPYEQYF. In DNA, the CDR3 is TGTGCCACCAGCAGAGATCAGGGTACGGCGGGGGGACCCTACGAGCAGTACTTC.